Shown below are 32 T cell receptor beta chains from a single sample sequenced in a study of blood T cell repertoires in COVID-19. Profiling relied on immunoSEQ multiplex PCR, and the TCRdb table lists in-frame clones only, not all of them. The profile shows more than 45,000 clones, 75% to 90% of them singletons. The sequenced material came from peripheral blood. The receptors were sampled from a man aged 55 to 69 with acute or convalescent COVID-19.

This clone came up once. The rearrangement links TRBV25-1 to TRBJ2-6; 7 bases fit TRBD1. Germline assignment: CDR1 MGHDK and CDR2 SYGVNS. The V and J ends lost 2 bases and 0 bases, in that order; junction bases with no gene match: 7. The CDR3 has 18 amino acids. The CDR3 DNA is TGTGCCAGCAGTGAAGTAACAGGGGACAGCTCTGGGGCCAACGTCCTGACTTTC. This translates into CASSEVTGDSSGANVLTF.

V gene TRBV6-5 combines with J gene TRBJ2-1, with D possibly being TRBD2 (6 bases). The germline V gene has CDR1 MNHEY and CDR2 SVGAGI. The CDR3 runs to 13 residues. Deletions cut 0 bases from V and 9 bases from J, with 9 bases between. CDR3 DNA sequence: TGTGCCAGCAGTTACTCGGGGGGAGGTGAGCAGTTCTTC. Protein sequence: CASSYSGGGEQFF.

The rearrangement joins TRBV11-2 to TRBJ2-5; D perhaps matches TRBD2 (6 bases). CDR3 length: 15 amino acids. Trimming took 5 bases from V and 2 from J, leaving 15 bases between them. Germline assignment: CDR1 SGHAT and CDR2 FQNNGV. The chain's CDR3 is CASSRRGAGQETQYF. In DNA form, the CDR3 reads TGTGCCAGCAGCCGGCGCGGGGCGGGACAAGAGACCCAGTACTTC.

The rearrangement uses TRBV28 and TRBJ2-2; tentative D call: TRBD1 (7 bases). From germline, CDR1 is MDHEN and CDR2 SYDVKM. The CDR3 is 15 amino acids. The V gene lost 5 bases and the J gene lost 1 base, with 11 bases spanning the gap. As DNA, the CDR3 is TGTGCCAGCAGTGCGGGACAGAAGAACACCGGGGAGCTGTTTTTT. Its translation is CASSAGQKNTGELFF. Looking up the rest from reference TRBV28 and TRBJ2-2 gives the full variable domain: DVKVTQSSRYLVKRTGEKVFLECVQDMDHENMFWYRQDPGLGLRLIYFSYDVKMKEKGDIPEGYSVSREKKERFSLILESASTNQTSMYLCASSAGQKNTGELFFGEGSRLTVL.

The CDR3 reads CSVVRFANTGELFF. The CDR3 DNA sequence: TGCAGCGTTGTCCGGTTCGCGAACACCGGGGAGCTGTTTTTT. The chain couples TRBV29-1 to TRBJ2-2; D unclear. CDR3 length: 14 amino acids. V lost 4 bases to trimming and J lost 0 bases, with 9 bases between them. Germline V gives CDR1 SQVTM, CDR2 ANQGSEA.

The chain employs TRBV29-1 and TRBJ2-1, with 7 bases matching TRBD1. V dropped 4 bases and J dropped 4; count of bases not matched to a gene: 4. CDR1 SQVTM and CDR2 ANQGSEA come from the germline V gene. This CDR3 region has 13 residues. CDR3 loop: CSVGQGPYNEQFF. CDR3 in DNA: TGCAGCGTTGGACAGGGCCCGTACAATGAGCAGTTCTTC.

This clone appeared a single time. CDR3 protein: CASRRPGSYRDYGYTF. The CDR3 region has the DNA TGTGCCAGTAGACGGCCAGGGTCATACCGAGACTATGGCTACACCTTC. The V call is TRBV19, the J call TRBJ1-2; D possibly corresponds to TRBD1 (5 bases). The germline CDR1 and CDR2 sequences are LNHDA and SQIVND (reference sequence). There are 16 residues in the CDR3. V was clipped by 6 bases and J by 3 bases, with 20 bases between them.

The V gene is TRBV5-4, the J gene TRBJ1-1, with TRBD1 matching over 11 bases. The germline gives CDR1 SGHNT, CDR2 YYREEE (reference sequence). CDR3 length equals 16 residues. J lost 4 bases, V lost 0 bases, and 5 bases had no gene match. The CDR3 nucleotides read TGTGCCAGCAGCTTGGCGGGGACAGGGGGAGGCACTGAAGCTTTCTTT. This codes for CASSLAGTGGGTEAFF.

This clone was picked up a small number of times. The chain links TRBV5-1 to TRBJ2-1; a weak D match, TRBD1 (6 bases). The germline gives CDR1 SGHRS, CDR2 YFSETQ. V lost 2 bases and J 0 bases, leaving 9 bases between the germline ends. The CDR3 extends over 15 amino acids. Written as DNA, the CDR3 is TGCGCCAGCAGCTTAACAGGGAGCTCCTACAATGAGCAGTTCTTC. Amino acid sequence: CASSLTGSSYNEQFF.

This clone appeared once. The V gene is TRBV2, the J gene TRBJ2-7; 7 bases are a match to TRBD2. Germline CDR1 and CDR2: SNHLY and FYNNEI. V lost 1 base to trimming and J lost 1 base; unmatched junction nucleotides: 4. The CDR3 length is 15 residues. CDR3 DNA: TGTGCCAGCAGTGAAGGGCTAGCGGAGTCCTACGAGCAGTACTTC. Translation: CASSEGLAESYEQYF.

This clone occurred once. J is TRBJ2-2 and V is TRBV9; the D is unclear. The ends were cut back, 0 bases at V and 7 bases at J, with 4 bases in the middle. CDR1 and CDR2 (germline): SGDLS, YYNGEE. CDR3 length: 12 amino acids. The CDR3 loop is CASSVGDGELFF. CDR3 in DNA: TGTGCCAGCAGCGTAGGAGACGGGGAGCTGTTTTTT.

This clone came up a few times. V is TRBV5-4 and J is TRBJ2-7; 12 positions match TRBD2. The CDR3 is made up of 14 amino acids. Losses at the gene ends were 4 bases for V and 4 bases for J; bases not matched to a gene: 3. Germline CDR1 reads SGHNT; CDR2 reads YYREEE (reference sequence). The CDR3 region has the DNA TGTGCCAGCAGCCAGACTAGCGGGAGTTACGAGCAGTACTTC. It codes for CASSQTSGSYEQYF.

J is TRBJ1-1 and V is TRBV2, with D hard to call. In germline, CDR1 is SNHLY, CDR2 FYNNEI. V lost 1 base and J lost 2, with 11 bases in between. This CDR3 is 15 amino acids long. In nucleotides, the CDR3 is TGTGCCAGCAGTGAAGTACTTAGGACTAACACTGAAGCTTTCTTT. Translated, it gives CASSEVLRTNTEAFF.

CDR3 sequence: CASSLVVGTEQFF. The DNA of the CDR3 is TGTGCCAGCAGCTTAGTTGTAGGGACAGAGCAGTTCTTC. The chain couples TRBV7-9 to TRBJ2-1, with D perhaps matching TRBD1 (6 bases). Trimming removed 1 base from V and 10 bases from J, with 11 bases in between. The CDR3 loop spans 13 amino acids. Germline values: CDR1 SEHNR, CDR2 FQNEAQ (reference sequence).

This clone appeared once. This chain links TRBV19 with TRBJ2-1; 13 bases agree with TRBD2. The length of the CDR3 is 16 residues. The trim removed 5 bases at V and 6 bases at J, leaving 7 bases unmatched. CDR1 and CDR2 (germline): LNHDA, SQIVND (reference sequence). The CDR3, as DNA: TGTGCCAGTAGTGATCCGGGACTAGCGGGACCCAATGAGCAGTTCTTC. This encodes CASSDPGLAGPNEQFF.

The CDR3 DNA is TGCAGCGTGGCACGACAGGGGGCCACCTACGAGCAGTACTTC. Its translation: CSVARQGATYEQYF. The chain uses TRBV29-1 and TRBJ2-7; 10 bases line up with TRBD1. This CDR3 region has 14 residues. V shed 6 bases, J shed 2 bases, and the junction held 7 bases outside the gene matches. The V gene's germline CDR1 is SQVTM and CDR2 ANQGSEA.

CDR3 coding DNA: TGTGCCAGGGGGACAGGGGATAGCAATCAGCCCCAGCATTTT. Translation: CARGTGDSNQPQHF. The rearrangement links TRBV27 to TRBJ1-5; 10 positions agree with TRBD1. V trimming: 9 bases; J trimming: 0 bases; junction bases outside the gene matches: 2. This CDR3 spans 14 amino acids. Germline CDR1 is MNHEY and CDR2 is SMNVEV (reference sequence).

The chain has TRBV6-2 or TRBV6-3 and TRBJ2-7; 8 nucleotides match TRBD2. V dropped 5 bases and J dropped 4; count of bases not matched to a gene: 13. This CDR3 is built from 16 residues. Germline V lookup: CDR1 MNHEY, CDR2 SVGEGT. The CDR3 loop is CASSPSVGTRGYEQYF. DNA for the CDR3: TGTGCCAGCAGTCCAAGCGTCGGGACTAGAGGATACGAGCAGTACTTC.

The J gene is TRBJ2-3, the V gene TRBV5-1, with D tentatively TRBD1 or TRBD2 (6 bases each). The germline V gene encodes CDR1 SGHRS and CDR2 YFSETQ. This CDR3 region has 15 residues. Trimming left V 4 bases short and J 2 bases short, with 14 bases between. The CDR3 coding sequence is TGCGCCAGCAGCCTGGAGGGACACCACACAGATACGCAGTATTTT. Translation: CASSLEGHHTDTQYF. Full variable domain (outside the CDR3, taken from reference TRBV5-1 and TRBJ2-3): KAGVTQTPRYLIKTRGQQVTLSCSPISGHRSVSWYQQTPGQGLQFLFEYFSETQRNKGNFPGRFSGRQFSNSRSEMNVSTLELGDSALYLCASSLEGHHTDTQYFGPGTRLTVL.

This clone was picked up a small number of times. The J gene is TRBJ2-7, the V gene TRBV5-8; D is possibly TRBD1 (5 bases). The CDR3 contains 14 residues. V lost 4 bases and J lost 2, with 13 bases in between. Germline assignment: CDR1 SGHTS and CDR2 YDEGEE. This CDR3 reads CASSAVRATYEQYF. DNA for the CDR3: TGTGCCAGCAGCGCCGTCAGGGCTACCTACGAGCAGTACTTC.

A note on this clone: Sequence at one end of the junction differs from germline and may be a read error. V and J are TRBV28 and TRBJ1-1, with 8 bases aligning to TRBD1. This CDR3 is 13 amino acids long. The germline V gene has CDR1 MDHEN and CDR2 SYDVKM. The DNA for the CDR3 is TGTGCCAGCACTTTACCAGACAGGGGCTCCTCTTTCTTT. It specifies CASTLPDRGSSFF.

V gene TRBV5-1 combines with J gene TRBJ1-3; D may be TRBD1 (6 bases). The V gene lost 0 bases and the J gene lost 2 bases, with 12 bases spanning the gap. Germline V gives CDR1 SGHRS, CDR2 YFSETQ. The CDR3 is 16 amino acids. CDR3 sequence (DNA): TGCGCCAGCAGCTTGGTAAAGGACAGCGCTGGAAACACCATATATTTT. This codes for CASSLVKDSAGNTIYF.

V usage is TRBV24-1 and J usage is TRBJ1-2, with 10 nucleotides matching TRBD1. Germline CDR1 and CDR2: KGHDR and SFDVKD. The ends lost 5 bases at V and 4 bases at J; junction bases unmatched: 9. The CDR3 consists of 16 residues. DNA for the CDR3: TGTGCCACCAGTGCCCCGGGACAGGGGAGCGCCTATGGCTACACCTTC. Amino acid sequence: CATSAPGQGSAYGYTF.

This chain uses TRBV7-3 with TRBJ1-5; D perhaps matches TRBD1 (5 bases). Trimming left V 4 bases short and J 4 bases short, with 8 bases between. The CDR3 runs to 13 residues. Germline CDR1 SGHTA, CDR2 FQGTGA. CDR3 nucleotide sequence: TGTGCCAGCAGCTCCGACAGTAATCAGCCCCAGCATTTT. It specifies CASSSDSNQPQHF.

The V call is TRBV2, the J call TRBJ1-2, with 10 bases identical to TRBD1. J was trimmed by 5 bases and V by 2 bases; bases with no gene match: 2. The CDR3 runs to 14 residues. Per the germline V gene, CDR1 is SNHLY and CDR2 is FYNNEI. The CDR3 sequence: CASSEWGQGYGYTF. In DNA, the CDR3 is TGTGCCAGCAGTGAATGGGGACAGGGGTATGGCTACACCTTC.

This rearrangement joins TRBV4-1 to TRBJ1-6, with 10 bases matching TRBD1. Germline CDR1 MGHRA, CDR2 YSYEKL. With 8 bases clipped from V and 5 bases from J, the junction kept 12 bases outside the gene matches. The CDR3 covers 17 residues. The DNA of the CDR3 is TGCGCCAGCCTGCCCTACTCCGGGACAGGGGATAATTCACCCCTCCACTTT. Encoded protein: CASLPYSGTGDNSPLHF.

This chain uses TRBV4-3 with TRBJ2-3; TRBD2 agrees at 7 bases. This CDR3 comprises 15 residues. Germline V gene data show CDR1 as LGHNA and CDR2 as YSLEER. J was trimmed by 1 base and V by 6 bases; bases with no gene match: 7. The CDR3: CASSPLAAGTDTQYF. As DNA, the CDR3 is TGCGCCAGCAGTCCTCTAGCGGCGGGCACAGATACGCAGTATTTT.

This clone was seen a handful of times. The chain carries TRBV6-5 and TRBJ1-1; the D gene is possibly TRBD1 (5 bases). Germline V gene data show CDR1 as MNHEY and CDR2 as SVGAGI. This CDR3 region has 14 residues. Trimming took 6 bases from V and 11 from J, leaving 22 bases between them. For the CDR3, the DNA is TGTGCCAGCAGACCTGCTGGGGCTGGTCCTTTTGCTTTCTTT. Protein: CASRPAGAGPFAFF.

The rearrangement uses TRBV7-9 and TRBJ1-1, with D perhaps TRBD1 (6 bases). This CDR3 has 12 amino acids. CDR1 and CDR2 (germline): SEHNR, FQNEAQ (reference sequence). Trimming shortened V by 7 bases and J by 5 bases, and 11 bases separated the two germline ends. CDR3 protein: CASIDRPTEAFF. CDR3 coding DNA: TGTGCCAGCATCGACAGGCCGACTGAAGCTTTCTTT.

The rearrangement uses TRBV7-8 and TRBJ2-1, with TRBD2 matching 11 bases. Germline V lookup: CDR1 SGHVS, CDR2 FQNEAQ. V trimming: 5 bases; J trimming: 5 bases; junction bases outside the gene matches: 5. The CDR3 length is 15 residues. The DNA for the CDR3 is TGTGCCAGCAGCATGGGACTAGCGGCCGACAATGAGCAGTTCTTC. Its protein is CASSMGLAADNEQFF.

J is TRBJ2-1 and V is TRBV6-5, with D perhaps matching TRBD1 (5 bases). This CDR3 spans 15 amino acids. CDR1 is MNHEY and CDR2 is SVGAGI in the germline V gene. The V end lost 1 base, the J end lost 6 bases, and 13 bases lay between the germline ends. The CDR3 spells CASSYLLGAGNEQFF. The CDR3 bases are TGTGCCAGCAGTTACTTGCTAGGGGCCGGCAATGAGCAGTTCTTC.

V usage is TRBV28 and J usage is TRBJ1-5; 9 bases are a match to TRBD1. The CDR3 has 19 residues. V shed 6 bases, J shed 1 base, and the junction held 16 bases outside the gene matches. CDR1 MDHEN and CDR2 SYDVKM come from the germline V gene. The CDR3 region has the DNA TGTGCCAGCAGACCCCCCCTCGGGACAGGGAGCTCCAGCAATCAGCCCCAGCATTTT. This translates into CASRPPLGTGSSSNQPQHF.